This is a list of T cell receptor beta chains from one sample in a study of blood T cells in healthy people across ages. TCRdb analysed the 5' RACE reads with MiXCR anew, one entry per CDR3 protein. The profile shows roughly 720,000 distinct CDR3 sequences, roughly 50% of them singletons. What was sequenced was blood. The receptors stem from a man aged 80 or over in good health. Both conserved end residues are part of each CDR3. The D gene is left open where the match is weak. Not all rows give a size; the values are once, few, many and, for expanded clones, a class.

TRBJ2-1 - TRBD2 TRBV7-9 CASSPPPASGITRNEQFF TGTGCCAGCAGCCCTCCCCCGGCTAGCGGGATTACCAGGAATGAGCAGTTCTTC
TRBJ2-7 - - TRBV9 CAPLNRRSGPSYCEQYF TGTGCCCCCCTGAACAGGCGATCGGGACCCAGCTACTGCGAGCAGTACTTC
TRBJ1-5 - TRBD1 TRBV7-2 CASSQSPQGLGPQHF TGTGCCAGCAGCCAGTCACCACAGGGGCTAGGGCCCCAGCATTTT
TRBJ2-5 - - TRBV20-1 CSAQDQETQYF TGCAGTGCCCAGGACCAAGAGACCCAGTACTTC
TRBJ1-6 few - TRBV29-1 CSVGEAGGGNSPLHF TGCAGCGTGGGCGAGGCCGGCGGCGGGAATTCACCCCTCCACTTT
TRBJ1-1 - - TRBV29-1 CSAIGGTMNTEAFF TGCAGCGCGATCGGGGGAACCATGAACACTGAAGCTTTCTTT
TRBJ2-1 - TRBD1 TRBV19 CASSRDRVFF TGTGCCAGTTCCCGGGACAGGGTGTTCTTC
TRBJ2-7 - TRBD2 TRBV5-1 CASSLDGTTQQYF TGCGCCAGCAGCTTGGATGGGACTACGCAGCAGTACTTC
TRBJ2-4 - - TRBV12-3/TRBV12-4 CASSRGQERAKNIQYF TGTGCCAGCAGCCGCGGACAAGAGAGAGCCAAAAACATTCAGTACTTC
TRBJ2-3 - - TRBV5-5 CASSLELARYAYF TGTGCCAGCAGCTTGGAACTAGCCAGATACGCGTATTTT
TRBJ2-4 once TRBD2 TRBV29-1 CSVSGLAGYRNNEQYF TGCAGCGTCTCCGGACTAGCGGGATACAGGAACAATGAGCAGTACTTC
TRBJ2-2 - TRBD1 TRBV29-1 CSVDETGLTGELFF TGCAGCGTGGACGAGACAGGGCTTACCGGGGAGCTGTTTTTT
TRBJ2-3 few TRBD2 TRBV9 CASSVDGSGTSTDTQYF TGTGCCAGCAGCGTGGATGGGAGCGGGACTAGCACAGATACGCAGTATTTT
TRBJ2-3 - TRBD2 TRBV7-8 CASSSGTSGRGRYAYF TGTGCCAGCAGCTCGGGGACTAGCGGGAGAGGCAGATACGCGTATTTT
TRBJ2-1 - - TRBV18 CASSPLEGYNEQFF TGTGCCAGCTCACCACTCGAGGGCTACAATGAGCAGTTCTTC
TRBJ1-5 - - TRBV6-2/TRBV6-3 CASSYTLIGAGVHF TGTGCCAGCAGTTACACATTGATCGGAGCAGGAGTGCATTTT
TRBJ1-5 - - TRBV6-1 CASSVGAGQPQHF TGTGCGAGCAGTGTAGGGGCTGGTCAGCCCCAGCATTTT
TRBJ1-3 - - TRBV10-2 CASSTTGNTIYF TGCGCCAGCAGCACAACAGGAAACACCATATATTTT
TRBJ1-5 - - TRBV4-2 CASSQDGRDSGQPQHF TGTGCCAGCAGCCAAGACGGCAGGGACTCGGGTCAGCCCCAGCATTTT
TRBJ2-7 - - TRBV9 CASSVAAGTYEQYF TGTGCCAGCAGCGTAGCCGCAGGGACCTACGAGCAGTACTTC
TRBJ2-5 few - TRBV5-5 CASSLAFWETQYF TGTGCCAGCAGCTTGGCCTTCTGGGAGACCCAGTACTTC
TRBJ2-5 - - TRBV11-3 CASSFRDHPEETQYF TGTGCCAGCAGCTTCCGGGACCACCCGGAGGAGACCCAGTACTTC
TRBJ2-7 few TRBD2 TRBV20-1 CSASPLAGRVSSYEQYF TGCAGTGCTAGCCCCCTAGCGGGGAGGGTAAGCTCCTACGAGCAGTACTTC
TRBJ2-5 - TRBD2 TRBV25-1 CASSNSGRAALETQYF TGTGCCAGCAGCAATAGCGGGAGGGCGGCGTTAGAGACCCAGTACTTC
TRBJ2-4 few - TRBV10-3 CAISESGGNIQYF TGTGCCATCAGTGAGTCAGGGGGAAACATTCAGTACTTC
TRBJ2-2 - - TRBV5-1 CASSFGPATGELFF TGCGCCAGCAGCTTTGGGCCCGCCACCGGGGAGCTGTTTTTT
TRBJ2-1 many - TRBV3-1 CASSQARGNNEQFF TGTGCCAGCAGCCAAGCTCGGGGTAACAATGAGCAGTTCTTC
TRBJ1-5 - - TRBV20-1 CSAPEPVISNQPQHF TGCAGTGCCCCAGAACCAGTTATTAGCAATCAGCCCCAGCATTTT
TRBJ2-7 few - TRBV3-1 CASSHNNVDYEQYF TGTGCCAGCAGCCATAACAACGTCGATTACGAGCAGTACTTC
TRBJ2-5 - TRBD2 TRBV2 CASSISGSITTKTQYF TGTGCCAGCAGTATTAGCGGGAGTATTACTACTAAGACCCAGTACTTC
TRBJ1-1 - - TRBV4-2 CASSQTAVDRNTEAFF TGTGCCAGCAGCCAAACCGCCGTCGACAGGAACACTGAAGCTTTCTTT
TRBJ2-7 few - TRBV7-6 CASSFVGTEQYF TGTGCCAGCAGCTTTGTAGGGACCGAGCAGTACTTC
TRBJ1-2 - TRBD1 TRBV6-2/TRBV6-3 CACSYLPRGRPGGYTF TGTGCCTGCAGTTACCTACCCAGGGGGCGACCGGGTGGCTACACCTTC
TRBJ2-3 few - TRBV10-3 CAISESWSTDTQYF TGTGCCATCAGTGAGTCTTGGAGCACAGATACGCAGTATTTT
TRBJ2-7 - TRBD2 TRBV5-1 CASSLEAAGVGEQYF TGCGCCAGCAGCTTGGAGGCAGCGGGAGTGGGCGAGCAGTACTTC
TRBJ1-5 - - TRBV20-1 CSARDPRANQPQHF TGCAGTGCTAGAGACCCCAGGGCCAATCAGCCCCAGCATTTT
TRBJ2-5 few TRBD1 TRBV5-6 CASSWGQGNGETQYF TGTGCCAGCAGCTGGGGACAGGGGAACGGAGAGACCCAGTACTTC
TRBJ1-4 - TRBD1 TRBV14 CASSQGTGSRKLFF TGTGCCAGCAGCCAAGGGACAGGGTCTCGAAAACTGTTTTTT
TRBJ2-1 few TRBD1 TRBV12-3/TRBV12-4 CASSLNFGTVSYNEQFF TGTGCCAGCAGTTTAAACTTTGGGACAGTATCCTACAATGAGCAGTTCTTC
TRBJ2-1 - - TRBV20-1 CSARDWLAMTSSYNEQFF TGCAGTGCTAGAGATTGGCTAGCAATGACCAGCTCCTACAATGAGCAGTTCTTC
TRBJ1-2 - - TRBV2 CASSAGVGYTF TGTGCCAGCAGTGCAGGGGTCGGCTACACCTTC
TRBJ2-1 few - TRBV9 CASTPGASNEQFF TGTGCCAGCACCCCGGGGGCGAGCAATGAGCAGTTCTTC
TRBJ2-7 - - TRBV5-1 CASSPTTTSTYEQYF TGCGCCAGCAGCCCCACAACGACAAGCACCTACGAGCAGTACTTC
TRBJ2-7 - - TRBV25-1 CASTREGPTYEQYF TGTGCCAGCACCAGAGAGGGTCCCACCTACGAGCAGTACTTC
TRBJ2-1 - - TRBV2 CASSERLRGNEQFF TGTGCCAGCAGTGAACGGTTAAGAGGGAATGAGCAGTTCTTC
TRBJ2-3 - - TRBV12-3/TRBV12-4 CASSPEMVRYAYF TGTGCCAGCAGCCCCGAGATGGTCAGATACGCGTATTTT
TRBJ1-5 few - TRBV20-1 CSATRQVGGNQPQHF TGCAGTGCGACCCGACAGGTCGGTGGCAATCAGCCCCAGCATTTT
TRBJ2-6 - - TRBV5-1 CASSRGDTSGANVLTF TGCGCCAGCAGCAGAGGGGACACCTCTGGGGCCAACGTCCTGACTTTC
TRBJ1-1 - TRBD1 TRBV29-1 CSAPRSGAGGPEAFF TGCAGCGCCCCGCGATCGGGGGCAGGGGGCCCTGAAGCTTTCTTT
TRBJ2-7 - TRBD1 TRBV3-1 CASSHFRDREKDEQYF TGTGCCAGCAGCCACTTCCGGGACAGGGAAAAGGACGAGCAGTACTTC
TRBJ1-5 - - TRBV19 CASSLEDVWNQPQHF TGTGCCAGTAGCTTAGAGGACGTTTGGAATCAGCCCCAGCATTTT